Listed below are T cell receptor beta chains from one sample, sequenced in a study of T cells after yellow fever vaccination. Via MiXCR, TCRdb re-called the 5' RACE reads, giving one row per CDR3 protein. Found here are some 130,000 distinct CDR3 sequences, 5% to 8% of them singletons; the top ten hold over 0.55%. The sequencing here drew on CD4+ T cells sorted from PBMCs, taken 10 days after the yellow fever booster vaccination. The source is a man aged 30 to 39 who received the YFV17D yellow fever vaccine. CDR3s include the opening cysteine and the closing phenylalanine or tryptophan. A D gene is named only where the DNA matches it firmly. The size entry is marked missing in some rows and otherwise reads once, few, many or a size class.

CASSVGANRGETQYF	TGTGCCAGCAGCGTAGGGGCTAACCGGGGAGAGACCCAGTACTTC	NA	many	TRBJ2-5	TRBV9
CASSVQGAYEAFF	TGTGCCAGTAGTGTGCAGGGGGCCTATGAAGCTTTCTTT	TRBD1	NA	TRBJ1-1	TRBV19
CASSETTGGDTQYF	TGTGCCAGCAGCGAAACTACGGGAGGGGATACGCAGTATTTT	TRBD2	few	TRBJ2-3	TRBV7-2
CASRDVKGEQYF	TGCGCCAGCAGGGATGTCAAAGGCGAGCAGTACTTC	NA	many	TRBJ2-7	TRBV4-3
CASSQGAHTEAFF	TGTGCCAGCAGTCAGGGGGCGCACACTGAAGCTTTCTTT	TRBD1	many	TRBJ1-1	TRBV7-9
CASSFDGRKETQYF	TGCGCCAGCAGCTTCGACGGTCGGAAAGAGACCCAGTACTTC	NA	many	TRBJ2-5	TRBV5-1
CAWRGGPGTQYF	TGTGCCTGGAGAGGGGGGCCGGGGACCCAGTACTTC	NA	many	TRBJ2-5	TRBV30
CASTGEGTEAFF	TGTGCCAGCACAGGTGAAGGCACTGAAGCTTTCTTT	NA	NA	TRBJ1-1	TRBV12-3/TRBV12-4
CASSKRGQLNTGELFF	TGTGCCAGCAGCAAACGGGGTCAGCTAAACACCGGGGAGCTGTTTTTT	NA	few	TRBJ2-2	TRBV21-1
CASSLWVGRRNEQFF	TGTGCCAGCAGTTTGTGGGTAGGGCGACGTAATGAGCAGTTCTTC	NA	many	TRBJ2-1	TRBV12-3/TRBV12-4
CASSHGQGNEQYF	TGTGCCAGCAGTCATGGACAGGGTAACGAGCAGTACTTC	TRBD1	many	TRBJ2-7	TRBV12-3/TRBV12-4
CASSQGSEGNTGELFF	TGCGCCAGCAGCCAAGGGTCGGAGGGCAACACCGGGGAGCTGTTTTTT	NA	many	TRBJ2-2	TRBV4-3
CASSWATGELFF	TGTGCCAGCAGCTGGGCCACCGGGGAGCTGTTTTTT	NA	NA	TRBJ2-2	TRBV5-6
CASSRTGNEQYF	TGTGCCAGTAGTAGGACAGGGAACGAGCAGTACTTC	TRBD1	few	TRBJ2-7	TRBV19
CASSLGTFQETQYF	TGCGCCAGCAGCTTGGGGACTTTCCAAGAGACCCAGTACTTC	NA	many	TRBJ2-5	TRBV5-1
CASSLLGTGSSTDTQYF	TGCGCCAGCAGCCTGTTAGGGACAGGTTCTAGCACAGATACGCAGTATTTT	TRBD1	many	TRBJ2-3	TRBV5-1